This TCR beta chain is drawn from a study of PD-L1 blockade in urothelial cancer. V was trimmed by 5 bases and J by 2 bases, leaving 7 bases between them. The CDR3 has 12 residues. Looked up from germline, CDR1 is SEHNR and CDR2 is FQNEAQ (reference sequence). The templates were synthetic TCR analogs, and they were spiked into each PCR. The method was immunoSEQ multiplex PCR; TCRdb's version includes in-frame clones alone and lacks a portion of them. The data contain some 51,000 clones, around 85% of them seen just once; the ten biggest clones take up 16%. This specimen consisted of PBMCs, obtained around atezolizumab (anti-PD-L1) treatment. This receptor was taken from a man aged 55 to 69 with urothelial cancer. The chain uses TRBV7-9 and TRBJ2-7; perhaps TRBD2 as D (5 bases). CDR3 residues: CASSPGTYEQYF. In DNA form, the CDR3 reads TGTGCCAGCAGCCCCGGGACCTACGAGCAGTACTTC.